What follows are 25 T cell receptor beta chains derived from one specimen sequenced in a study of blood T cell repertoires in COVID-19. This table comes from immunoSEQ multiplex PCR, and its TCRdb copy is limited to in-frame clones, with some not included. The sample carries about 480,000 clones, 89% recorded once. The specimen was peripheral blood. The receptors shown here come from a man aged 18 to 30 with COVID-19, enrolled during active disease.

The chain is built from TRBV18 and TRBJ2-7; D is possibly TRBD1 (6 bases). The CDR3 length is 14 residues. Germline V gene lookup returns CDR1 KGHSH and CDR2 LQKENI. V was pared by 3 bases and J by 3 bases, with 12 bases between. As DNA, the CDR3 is TGTGCCAGCTCACCGGGACAACTCCTCTACGAGCAGTACTTC. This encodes CASSPGQLLYEQYF.

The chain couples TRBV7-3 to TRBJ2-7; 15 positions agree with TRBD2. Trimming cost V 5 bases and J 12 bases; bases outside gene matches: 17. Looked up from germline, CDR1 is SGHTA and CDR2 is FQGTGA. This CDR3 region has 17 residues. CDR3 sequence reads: CASSHGLAGGPWPSGYF. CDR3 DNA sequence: TGTGCCAGCAGCCACGGACTAGCGGGAGGGCCATGGCCCTCAGGGTACTTC.

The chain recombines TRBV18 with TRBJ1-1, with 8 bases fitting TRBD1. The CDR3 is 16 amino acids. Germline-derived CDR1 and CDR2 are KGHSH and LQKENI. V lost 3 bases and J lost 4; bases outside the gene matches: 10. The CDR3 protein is CASSPAQDRVSTEAFF. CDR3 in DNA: TGTGCCAGCTCACCCGCCCAGGACAGGGTGAGCACTGAAGCTTTCTTT.

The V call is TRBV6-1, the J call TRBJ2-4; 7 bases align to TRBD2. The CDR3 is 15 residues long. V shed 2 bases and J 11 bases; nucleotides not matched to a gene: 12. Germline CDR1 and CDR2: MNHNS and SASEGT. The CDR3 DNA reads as TGTGCCAGCAGTGAATCCTCAGGACTAGGAGGTGTTCAGTACTTC. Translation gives CASSESSGLGGVQYF.

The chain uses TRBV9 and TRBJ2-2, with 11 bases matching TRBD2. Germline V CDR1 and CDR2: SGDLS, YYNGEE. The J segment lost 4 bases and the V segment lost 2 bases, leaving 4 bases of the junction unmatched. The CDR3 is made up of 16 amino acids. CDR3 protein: CASSVLAGGSTGELFF. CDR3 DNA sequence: TGTGCCAGCAGCGTTCTAGCGGGAGGAAGCACCGGGGAGCTGTTTTTT. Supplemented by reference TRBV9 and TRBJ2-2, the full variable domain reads DSGVTQTPKHLITATGQRVTLRCSPRSGDLSVYWYQQSLDQGLQFLIQYYNGEERAKGNILERFSAQQFPDLHSELNLSSLELGDSALYFCASSVLAGGSTGELFFGEGSRLTVL.

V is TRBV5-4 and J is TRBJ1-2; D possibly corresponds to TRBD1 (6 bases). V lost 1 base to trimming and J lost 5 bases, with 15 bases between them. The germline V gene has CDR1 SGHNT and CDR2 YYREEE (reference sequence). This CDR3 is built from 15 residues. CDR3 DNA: TGTGCCAGCAGCTTGAGCGGGGGCCTAGTTTATGGCTACACCTTC. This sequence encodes CASSLSGGLVYGYTF.

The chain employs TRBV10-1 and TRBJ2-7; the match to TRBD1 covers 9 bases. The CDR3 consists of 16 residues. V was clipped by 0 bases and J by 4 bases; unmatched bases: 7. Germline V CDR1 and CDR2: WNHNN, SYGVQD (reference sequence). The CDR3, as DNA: TGCGCCAGCAGTGAGTCGATGGGGACAGGGATATACGAGCAGTACTTC. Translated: CASSESMGTGIYEQYF.

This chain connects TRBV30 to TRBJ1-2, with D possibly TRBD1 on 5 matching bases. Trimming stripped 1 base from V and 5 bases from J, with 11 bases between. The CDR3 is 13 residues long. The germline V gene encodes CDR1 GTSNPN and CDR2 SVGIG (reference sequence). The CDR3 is CAWSEGLTYGYTF. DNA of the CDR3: TGTGCCTGGAGTGAGGGACTAACTTATGGCTACACCTTC. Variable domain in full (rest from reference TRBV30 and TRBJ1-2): SQTIHQWPATLVQPVGSPLSLECTVEGTSNPNLYWYRQAAGRGLQLLFYSVGIGQISSEVPQNLSASRPQDRQFILSSKKLLLSDSGFYLCAWSEGLTYGYTFGSGTRLTVV.

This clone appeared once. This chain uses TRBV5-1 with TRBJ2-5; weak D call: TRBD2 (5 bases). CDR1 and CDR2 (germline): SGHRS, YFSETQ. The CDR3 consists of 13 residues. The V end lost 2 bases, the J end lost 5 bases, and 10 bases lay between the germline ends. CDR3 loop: CASSFEGRETQYF. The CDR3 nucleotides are TGCGCCAGCAGCTTCGAGGGTAGGGAGACCCAGTACTTC.

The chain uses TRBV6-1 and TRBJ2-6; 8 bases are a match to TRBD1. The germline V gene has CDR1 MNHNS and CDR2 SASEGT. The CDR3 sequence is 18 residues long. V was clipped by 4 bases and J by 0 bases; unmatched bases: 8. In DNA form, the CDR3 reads TGTGCCAGCAGTGCACGACAGGGGCGGGCCTCTGGGGCCAACGTCCTGACTTTC. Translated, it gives CASSARQGRASGANVLTF.

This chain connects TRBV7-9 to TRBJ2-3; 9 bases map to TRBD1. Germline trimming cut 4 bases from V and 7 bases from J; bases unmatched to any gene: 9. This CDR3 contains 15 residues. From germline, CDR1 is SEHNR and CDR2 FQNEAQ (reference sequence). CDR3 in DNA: TGTGCCAGCAGCTATGGGACAGGGCCGGGGAATACGCAGTATTTT. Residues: CASSYGTGPGNTQYF. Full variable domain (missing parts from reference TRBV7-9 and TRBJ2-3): DTGVSQNPRHKITKRGQNVTFRCDPISEHNRLYWYRQTLGQGPEFLTYFQNEAQLEKSRLLSDRFSAERPKGSFSTLEIQRTEQGDSAMYLCASSYGTGPGNTQYFGPGTRLTVL.

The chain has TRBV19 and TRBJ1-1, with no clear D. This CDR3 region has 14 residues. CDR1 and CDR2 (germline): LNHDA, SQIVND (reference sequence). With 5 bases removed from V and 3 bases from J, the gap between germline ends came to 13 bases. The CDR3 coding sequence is TGTGCCAGTAGTTGGGGAGAGGCGTACACTGAAGCTTTCTTT. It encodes CASSWGEAYTEAFF.

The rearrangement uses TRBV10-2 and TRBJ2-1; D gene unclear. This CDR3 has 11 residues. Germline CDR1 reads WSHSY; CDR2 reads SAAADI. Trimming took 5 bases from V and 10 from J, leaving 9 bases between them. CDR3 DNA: TGCGCCAGCAGTCCGACACGGGAGCAGTTCTTC. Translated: CASSPTREQFF.

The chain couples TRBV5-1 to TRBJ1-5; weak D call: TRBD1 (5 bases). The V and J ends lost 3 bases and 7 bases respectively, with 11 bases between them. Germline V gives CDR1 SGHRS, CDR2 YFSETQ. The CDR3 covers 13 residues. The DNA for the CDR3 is TGCGCCAGCAGCTGGGGGGAGGACCAGCCCCAGCATTTT. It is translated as CASSWGEDQPQHF.

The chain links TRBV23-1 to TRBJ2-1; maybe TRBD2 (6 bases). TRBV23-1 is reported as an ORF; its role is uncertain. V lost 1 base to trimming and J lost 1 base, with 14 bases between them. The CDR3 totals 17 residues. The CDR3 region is CASSQLGSAGSYNEQFF. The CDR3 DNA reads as TGCGCCAGCAGTCAATTGGGGAGTGCGGGATCCTACAATGAGCAGTTCTTC.

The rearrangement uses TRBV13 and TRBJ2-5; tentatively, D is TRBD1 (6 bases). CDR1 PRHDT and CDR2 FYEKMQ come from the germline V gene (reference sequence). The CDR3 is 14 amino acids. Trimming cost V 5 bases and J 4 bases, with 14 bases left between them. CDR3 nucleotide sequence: TGTGCCAGCAGCCCATCGGACAGACCAGAGACCCAGTACTTC. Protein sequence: CASSPSDRPETQYF.

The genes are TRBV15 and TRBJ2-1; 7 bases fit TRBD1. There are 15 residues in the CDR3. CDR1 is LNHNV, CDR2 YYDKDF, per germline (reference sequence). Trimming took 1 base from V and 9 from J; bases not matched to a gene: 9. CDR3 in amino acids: CATSRGRQGASEQFF. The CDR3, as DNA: TGTGCCACCAGCAGAGGTCGACAGGGTGCGAGTGAGCAGTTCTTC.

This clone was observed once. The CDR3 protein is CASSQAGGGNNSPLHF. The CDR3 DNA sequence: TGTGCCAGCAGCCAAGCTGGGGGAGGGAATAATTCACCCCTCCACTTT. The chain recombines TRBV3-1 (or the pseudogene TRBV3-2) with TRBJ1-6; TRBD1 is a possible D gene (5 bases). This CDR3 spans 16 amino acids. The germline CDR1 and CDR2 sequences are LGHDT and YNNKEL (reference sequence). Trimming removed 1 base at V and 5 bases at J, with 12 bases between.

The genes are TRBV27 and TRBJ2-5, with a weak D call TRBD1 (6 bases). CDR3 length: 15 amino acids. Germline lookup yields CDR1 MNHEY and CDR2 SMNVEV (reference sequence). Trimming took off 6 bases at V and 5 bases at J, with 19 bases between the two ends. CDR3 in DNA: TGTGCCAGCAGGGGGGCCAGGGGCGCGAGGGAGACCCAGTACTTC. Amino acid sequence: CASRGARGARETQYF.

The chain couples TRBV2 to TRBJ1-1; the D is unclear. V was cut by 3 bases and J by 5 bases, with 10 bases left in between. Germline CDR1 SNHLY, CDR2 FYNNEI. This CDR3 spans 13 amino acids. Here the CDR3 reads CASSDRRDTEAFF. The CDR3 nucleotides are TGTGCCAGCAGTGACCGAAGAGATACTGAAGCTTTCTTT.

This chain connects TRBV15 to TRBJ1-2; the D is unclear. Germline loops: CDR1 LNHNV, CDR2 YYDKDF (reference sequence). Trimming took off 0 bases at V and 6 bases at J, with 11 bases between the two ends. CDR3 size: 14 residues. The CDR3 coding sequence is TGTGCCACCAGCAGAGATACATCGGGGAATGGCTACACCTTC. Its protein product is CATSRDTSGNGYTF.

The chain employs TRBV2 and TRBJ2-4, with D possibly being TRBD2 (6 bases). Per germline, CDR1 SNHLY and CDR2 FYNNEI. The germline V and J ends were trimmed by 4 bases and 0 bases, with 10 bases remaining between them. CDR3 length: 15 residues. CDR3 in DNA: TGTGCCAGCAGTGGGACTACTCTAGCCAAAAACATTCAGTACTTC. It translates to CASSGTTLAKNIQYF.

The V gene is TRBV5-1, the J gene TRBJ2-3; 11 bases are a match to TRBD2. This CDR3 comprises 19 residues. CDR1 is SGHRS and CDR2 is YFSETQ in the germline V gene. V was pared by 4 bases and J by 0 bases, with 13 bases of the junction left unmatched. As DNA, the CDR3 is TGCGCCAGCAGCCCTCGGAAGGTAGCGGGAGGGCGGAGCACAGATACGCAGTATTTT. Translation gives CASSPRKVAGGRSTDTQYF.

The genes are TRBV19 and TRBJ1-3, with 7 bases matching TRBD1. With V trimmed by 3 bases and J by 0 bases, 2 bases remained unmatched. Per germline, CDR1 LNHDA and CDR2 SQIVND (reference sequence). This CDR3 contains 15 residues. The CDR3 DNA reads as TGTGCCAGTAGTATCGCAGGGGGCTCTGGAAACACCATATATTTT. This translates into CASSIAGGSGNTIYF.

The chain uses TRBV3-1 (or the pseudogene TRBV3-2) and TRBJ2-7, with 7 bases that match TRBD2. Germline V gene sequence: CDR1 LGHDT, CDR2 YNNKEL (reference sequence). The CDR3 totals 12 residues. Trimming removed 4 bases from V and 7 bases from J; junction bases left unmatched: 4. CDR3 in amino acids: CASSLVGGEQYF. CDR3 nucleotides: TGTGCCAGCAGCCTGGTCGGGGGGGAGCAGTACTTC.